The 18 T cell receptor beta chains in this list originate from one sample, sequenced in a study of blood T cell repertoires in COVID-19. This table comes from immunoSEQ multiplex PCR, and its TCRdb copy is limited to in-frame clones, with some not included. The sample yields 88,000 or so clones, roughly 90% seen once. Material: PBMCs or T cells enriched from blood (not recorded which). These receptors were obtained from a woman between 45 and 65 years old with acute COVID-19.

This clone was seen just once. The chain joins TRBV21-1 to TRBJ2-7; the table calls TRBD2, which could not be checked here. TRBV21-1 is designated a pseudogene. The CDR3 runs to 16 residues. CDR3: CASSKALAGGTYEQYF. The CDR3 DNA reads TGTGCCAGCAGCAAAGCTCTAGCGGGAGGTACCTACGAGCAGTACTTC.

The DNA of the CDR3 is TGTGCCAGCAGTTCACTTAGCTACGAGCAGTACTTC. The encoded protein is CASSSLSYEQYF. This rearrangement joins TRBV12-3 or TRBV12-4 to TRBJ2-7, with no clear D. V shed 4 bases and J shed 3 bases, with 7 bases lying between them. The CDR3 contains 12 residues.

The table lists this clone with a few counts. The chain joins TRBV30 to TRBJ2-7, with 9 bases that match TRBD1. Germline loops: CDR1 GTSNPN, CDR2 SVGIG (reference sequence). CDR3 size: 12 residues. V lost 5 bases, J lost 1 base, and 0 bases stayed unmatched. For the CDR3, the DNA is TGTGCCTGGGGGACAGGGTCCTACGAGCAGTACTTC. It encodes CAWGTGSYEQYF.

This chain uses TRBV6-5 with TRBJ1-1; 7 nucleotides align to TRBD1. J lost 2 bases, V lost 5 bases, and 5 bases had no gene match. The germline V gene has CDR1 MNHEY and CDR2 SVGAGI. CDR3 length: 14 residues. CDR3 amino acids: CASSPGQVNTEAFF. The DNA for the CDR3 is TGTGCCAGCAGTCCCGGACAGGTTAACACTGAAGCTTTCTTT.

This chain joins TRBV7-9 and TRBJ2-7; a weak D match, TRBD2 (5 bases). This CDR3 spans 15 amino acids. Germline CDR1 is SEHNR and CDR2 is FQNEAQ (reference sequence). The V end lost 0 bases, the J end lost 1 base, and 10 bases lay between the germline ends. The CDR3 region has the DNA TGTGCCAGCAGCTTAGCGGGAGAGAGGTCCTACGAGCAGTACTTC. It is translated as CASSLAGERSYEQYF.

The chain carries TRBV5-6 and TRBJ1-1; D not resolved. The CDR3 runs 13 residues. CDR1 SGHDT and CDR2 YYEEEE come from the germline V gene. Deletions cut 4 bases from V and 3 bases from J, with 10 bases between. The CDR3 protein is CASSPGRDTEAFF. CDR3 nucleotides: TGTGCCAGCAGCCCGGGAAGGGACACTGAAGCTTTCTTT.

V and J are TRBV11-3 and TRBJ2-2, with 8 bases matching TRBD2. The CDR3 sequence is 16 residues long. V lost 5 bases to trimming and J lost 0 bases; unmatched junction nucleotides: 5. Germline V CDR1 and CDR2: SGHNT, YENEEA. The CDR3 here is CASSASGPPNTGELFF. The CDR3 region has the DNA TGTGCCAGCAGCGCTAGCGGGCCGCCGAACACCGGGGAGCTGTTTTTT.

The chain combines TRBV2 with TRBJ2-2; 7 positions agree with TRBD1. This CDR3 has 15 residues. The V segment lost 8 bases and the J segment 4 bases; nucleotides outside the gene matches: 10. The germline CDR1 and CDR2 sequences are SNHLY and FYNNEI. The CDR3 here is CASVSGTAFTGELFF. CDR3 nucleotides: TGTGCCAGCGTATCCGGGACAGCCTTCACCGGGGAGCTGTTTTTT.

V and J are TRBV5-1 and TRBJ1-4, with a tentative D call TRBD1 (6 bases). The germline V gene has CDR1 SGHRS and CDR2 YFSETQ. The CDR3 is 17 residues long. Trimming stripped 4 bases from V and 5 bases from J, with 21 bases between. CDR3: CASSNGQRSGTNEKLFF. The CDR3 DNA reads as TGCGCCAGCAGCAACGGACAACGCTCCGGGACAAATGAAAAACTGTTTTTT. The entire variable domain, with the rest obtained from reference TRBV5-1 and TRBJ1-4, is as follows: KAGVTQTPRYLIKTRGQQVTLSCSPISGHRSVSWYQQTPGQGLQFLFEYFSETQRNKGNFPGRFSGRQFSNSRSEMNVSTLELGDSALYLCASSNGQRSGTNEKLFFGSGTQLSVL.

This sequence joins TRBV12-5 and TRBJ2-1; tentative D call: TRBD1 (6 bases). Germline CDR1 reads LGHNT; CDR2 reads FRNRAP. The V end lost 8 bases, the J end lost 7 bases, and 15 bases lay between the germline ends. The length of the CDR3 is 13 residues. The CDR3 spells CASWGQGKNEQFF. In nucleotides, the CDR3 is TGTGCTAGTTGGGGGCAGGGTAAGAATGAGCAGTTCTTC.

The V call is TRBV4-1, the J call TRBJ1-1; D is perhaps TRBD1 (6 bases). Germline V gene lookup returns CDR1 MGHRA and CDR2 YSYEKL. The CDR3 has 15 amino acids. V lost 1 base, J lost 0 bases, and 9 bases lay in between. In DNA form, the CDR3 reads TGCGCCAGCAGCCAAGCCACAGGGTTGAACACTGAAGCTTTCTTT. Amino acid sequence: CASSQATGLNTEAFF.

This chain links TRBV9 with TRBJ1-2; 7 positions agree with TRBD1. CDR3 length: 14 residues. Germline CDR1 and CDR2: SGDLS and YYNGEE. V shed 3 bases, J shed 4 bases, and the junction held 6 bases outside the gene matches. The DNA of the CDR3 is TGTGCCAGCAGCGCGGACAGGTTGGCCTATGGCTACACCTTC. Translated: CASSADRLAYGYTF.

This clone has only a few counts. The genes are TRBV7-9 and TRBJ2-1, with TRBD2 matching 10 bases. V shed 5 bases and J 8 bases; nucleotides not matched to a gene: 9. This CDR3 is 15 amino acids long. The germline gives CDR1 SEHNR, CDR2 FQNEAQ (reference sequence). The CDR3 is CASSLLAGGGDEQFF. The CDR3 region has the DNA TGTGCCAGCAGCCTCTTAGCGGGAGGCGGCGATGAGCAGTTCTTC.

The chain combines TRBV3-1 (or the pseudogene TRBV3-2) with TRBJ2-7, with D maybe TRBD1 (6 bases). CDR3 length equals 14 residues. The V gene lost 1 base and the J gene lost 6 bases, with 13 bases spanning the gap. In germline, CDR1 is LGHDT, CDR2 YNNKEL (reference sequence). Here the CDR3 reads CASSQGRRRGEQYF. The CDR3 nucleotides are TGTGCCAGCAGCCAAGGAAGGCGCAGGGGCGAGCAGTACTTC.

This chain connects TRBV2 to TRBJ1-3; 8 bases are shared with TRBD1. After removal of 7 bases from V and 0 bases from J, the junction contained 11 bases not matched to a gene. CDR3 size: 17 residues. Germline CDR1 is SNHLY and CDR2 is FYNNEI. In nucleotides, the CDR3 is TGTGCCAGCAACCCGCGTGAGGGGACAGGCTCTGGAAACACCATATATTTT. It encodes CASNPREGTGSGNTIYF.

On this clone itself: Compared with germline, one end of the junction differs, possibly owing to a read error. V is TRBV5-4 and J is TRBJ2-7, with D maybe TRBD1 (5 bases). Germline CDR1 is SGHNT and CDR2 is YYREEE (reference sequence). This CDR3 contains 12 residues. Here the CDR3 reads CASSLGHYEQYF. CDR3 in DNA: TGTGCGAGCAGCTTGGGGCACTACGAGCAGTACTTC.

The chain is built from TRBV7-9 and TRBJ2-5; D not certain. The CDR3 has 12 residues. The V end was cut by 5 bases, the J end by 5 bases, with 9 bases between. CDR1 SEHNR and CDR2 FQNEAQ come from the germline V gene (reference sequence). The CDR3 protein is CASSPISETQYF. CDR3 coding DNA: TGTGCCAGCAGCCCAATTTCCGAGACCCAGTACTTC.

The V and J genes are TRBV15 and TRBJ2-4; D is undetermined. Germline V gene lookup returns CDR1 LNHNV and CDR2 YYDKDF (reference sequence). The CDR3 extends over 15 amino acids. V lost 0 bases and J 7 bases, leaving 13 bases between the germline ends. This chain's CDR3 is CATSRDSGDGNIQYF. As DNA, the CDR3 is TGTGCCACCAGCAGAGATTCAGGTGACGGCAACATTCAGTACTTC.